The text below deals with one T cell receptor (beta chain). The data were taken from a study of cytomegalovirus exposure and HLA in healthy donors. 60 Vbeta and 13 Jbeta primers were used in PCR. TCRdb's table, derived via immunoSEQ multiplex PCR, lists solely in-frame clones and lacks some. The sample has 120,000 to 150,000 clones, roughly four fifths seen once; the top ten hold roughly 1.3%. This CDR3 has 15 amino acids. J gave up 4 bases and V 4 bases, and 8 bases lay outside the gene matches. Germline CDR1 is KGHSH and CDR2 is LQKENI. The sample was PBMCs. The chain carries TRBV18 and TRBJ2-3; 7 bases map to TRBD2. The receptor's source is a woman between 40 and 55 years old in good health and CMV-seronegative. The CDR3 DNA is TGTGCCAGCTCACAGCGGGGAAACGCGGCAGATACGCAGTATTTT. This gives the protein CASSQRGNAADTQYF.